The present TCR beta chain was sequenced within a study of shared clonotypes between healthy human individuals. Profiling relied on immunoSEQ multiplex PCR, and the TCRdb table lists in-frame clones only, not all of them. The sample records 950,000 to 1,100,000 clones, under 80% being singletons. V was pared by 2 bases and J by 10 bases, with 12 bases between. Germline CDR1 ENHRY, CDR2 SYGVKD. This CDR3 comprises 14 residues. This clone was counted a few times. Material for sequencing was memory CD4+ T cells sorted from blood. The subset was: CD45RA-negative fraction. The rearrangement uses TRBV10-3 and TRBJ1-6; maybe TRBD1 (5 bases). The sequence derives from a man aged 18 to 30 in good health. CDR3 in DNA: TGTGCCATCAGTGAGGCCAGGGTAGGATCACCCCTCCACTTT. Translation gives CAISEARVGSPLHF.